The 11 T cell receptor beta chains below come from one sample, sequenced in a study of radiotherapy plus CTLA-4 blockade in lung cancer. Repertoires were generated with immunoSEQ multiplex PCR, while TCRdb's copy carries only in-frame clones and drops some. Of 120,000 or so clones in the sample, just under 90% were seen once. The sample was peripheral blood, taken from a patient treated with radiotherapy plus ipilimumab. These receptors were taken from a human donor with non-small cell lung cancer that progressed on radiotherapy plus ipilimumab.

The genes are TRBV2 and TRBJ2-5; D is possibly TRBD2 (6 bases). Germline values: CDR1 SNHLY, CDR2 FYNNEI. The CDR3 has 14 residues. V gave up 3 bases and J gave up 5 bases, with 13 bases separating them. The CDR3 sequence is CASSEGGGRETQYF. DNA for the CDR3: TGTGCCAGCAGTGAGGGCGGTGGGAGGGAGACCCAGTACTTC.

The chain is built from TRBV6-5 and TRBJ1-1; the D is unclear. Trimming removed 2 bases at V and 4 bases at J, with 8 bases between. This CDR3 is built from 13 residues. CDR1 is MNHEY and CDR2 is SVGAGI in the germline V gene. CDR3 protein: CASSYRVATEAFF. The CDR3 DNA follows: TGTGCCAGCAGTTACAGGGTGGCCACTGAAGCTTTCTTT.

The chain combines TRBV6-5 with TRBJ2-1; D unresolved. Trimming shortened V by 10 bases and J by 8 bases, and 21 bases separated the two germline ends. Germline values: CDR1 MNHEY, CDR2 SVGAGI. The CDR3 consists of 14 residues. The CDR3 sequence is CATQRKGQVDEQFF. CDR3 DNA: TGTGCCACCCAGAGGAAGGGCCAAGTTGATGAGCAGTTCTTC.

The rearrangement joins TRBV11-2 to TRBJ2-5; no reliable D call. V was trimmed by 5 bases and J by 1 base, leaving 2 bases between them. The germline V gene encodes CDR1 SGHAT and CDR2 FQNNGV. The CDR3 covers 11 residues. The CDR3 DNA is TGTGCCAGCAGCCCCCAAGAGACCCAGTACTTC. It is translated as CASSPQETQYF. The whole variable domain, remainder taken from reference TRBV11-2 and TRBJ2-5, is EAGVAQSPRYKIIEKRQSVAFWCNPISGHATLYWYQQILGQGPKLLIQFQNNGVVDDSQLPKDRFSAERLKGVDSTLKIQPAKLEDSAVYLCASSPQETQYFGPGTRLLVL.

CDR3 protein: CASSFRGLNEKLFF. The CDR3 nucleotides are TGTGCCAGCAGCTTCAGGGGGCTCAATGAAAAACTGTTTTTT. The chain carries TRBV2 and TRBJ1-4; 8 nucleotides line up with TRBD1. V lost 6 bases and J lost 5; bases outside the gene matches: 5. CDR3 length: 14 amino acids. CDR1 SNHLY and CDR2 FYNNEI come from the germline V gene. Based on the CDR3 plus reference TRBV2 and TRBJ1-4, the full variable domain is EPEVTQTPSHQVTQMGQEVILRCVPISNHLYFYWYRQILGQKVEFLVSFYNNEISEKSEIFDDQFSVERPDGSNFTLKIRSTKLEDSAMYFCASSFRGLNEKLFFGSGTQLSVL.

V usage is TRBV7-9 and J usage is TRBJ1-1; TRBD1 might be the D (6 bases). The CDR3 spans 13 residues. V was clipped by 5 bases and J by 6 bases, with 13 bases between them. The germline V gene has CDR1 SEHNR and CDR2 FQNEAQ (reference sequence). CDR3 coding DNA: TGTGCCAGCAGCCCCTTTACAGGGTCTGAAGCTTTCTTT. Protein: CASSPFTGSEAFF.

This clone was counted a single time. CDR3 region: CASSLGAGADLDTQYF. The CDR3 DNA is TGTGCCAGCAGCTTGGGTGCGGGTGCGGATCTGGATACGCAGTATTTT. The genes are TRBV5-4 and TRBJ2-3; D is perhaps TRBD2 (5 bases). The CDR3 is 16 amino acids. Trimming removed 0 bases at V and 6 bases at J, with 17 bases between. Germline assignment: CDR1 SGHNT and CDR2 YYREEE (reference sequence).

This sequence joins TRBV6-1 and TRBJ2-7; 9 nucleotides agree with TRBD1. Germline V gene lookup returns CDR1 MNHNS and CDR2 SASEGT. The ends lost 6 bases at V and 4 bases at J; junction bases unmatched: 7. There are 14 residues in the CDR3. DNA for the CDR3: TGTGCCAGCAGGGAGGACAGGGGCGGGTACGAGCAGTACTTC. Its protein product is CASREDRGGYEQYF.

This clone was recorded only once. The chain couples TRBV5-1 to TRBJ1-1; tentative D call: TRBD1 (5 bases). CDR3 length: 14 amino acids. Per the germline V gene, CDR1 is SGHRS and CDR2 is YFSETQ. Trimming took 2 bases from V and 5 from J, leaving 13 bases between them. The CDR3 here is CASSFKGGGTEAFF. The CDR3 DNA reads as TGCGCCAGCAGCTTTAAGGGTGGGGGGACTGAAGCTTTCTTT.

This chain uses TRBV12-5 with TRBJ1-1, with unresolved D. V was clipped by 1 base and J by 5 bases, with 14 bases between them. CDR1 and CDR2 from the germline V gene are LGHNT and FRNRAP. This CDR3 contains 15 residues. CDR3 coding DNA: TGTGCTAGTGGTTTGGAGAGGGCCGCCGGGACTGAAGCTTTCTTT. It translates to CASGLERAAGTEAFF.

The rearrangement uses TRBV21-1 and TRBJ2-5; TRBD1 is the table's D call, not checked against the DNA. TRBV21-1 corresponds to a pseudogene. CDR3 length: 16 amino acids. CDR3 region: CASSKVDRRVRETQYF. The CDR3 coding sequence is TGTGCCAGCAGCAAAGTGGACAGGCGAGTTAGAGAGACCCAGTACTTC.